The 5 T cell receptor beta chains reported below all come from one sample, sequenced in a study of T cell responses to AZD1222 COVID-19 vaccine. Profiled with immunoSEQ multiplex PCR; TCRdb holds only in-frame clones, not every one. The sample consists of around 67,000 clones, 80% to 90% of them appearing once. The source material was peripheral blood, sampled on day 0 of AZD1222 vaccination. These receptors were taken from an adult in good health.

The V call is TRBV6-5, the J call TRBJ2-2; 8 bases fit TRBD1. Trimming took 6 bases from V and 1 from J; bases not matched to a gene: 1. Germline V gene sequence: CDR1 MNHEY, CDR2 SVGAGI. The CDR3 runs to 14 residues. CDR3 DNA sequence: TGTGCCAGCAGGGACAGGGTGAACACCGGGGAGCTGTTTTTT. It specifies CASRDRVNTGELFF.

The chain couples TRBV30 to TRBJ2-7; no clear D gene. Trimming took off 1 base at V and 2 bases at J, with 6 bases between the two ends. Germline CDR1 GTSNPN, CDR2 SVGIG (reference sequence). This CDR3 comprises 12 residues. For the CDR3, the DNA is TGTGCCTGGAGTGATTCCGCCTACGAGCAGTACTTC. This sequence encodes CAWSDSAYEQYF.

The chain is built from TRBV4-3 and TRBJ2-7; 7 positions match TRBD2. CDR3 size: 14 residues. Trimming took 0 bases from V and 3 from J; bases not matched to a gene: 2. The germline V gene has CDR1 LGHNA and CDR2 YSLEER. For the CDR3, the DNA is TGCGCCAGCAGCCAAGATCGGGGGGACTACGAGCAGTACTTC. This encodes CASSQDRGDYEQYF.

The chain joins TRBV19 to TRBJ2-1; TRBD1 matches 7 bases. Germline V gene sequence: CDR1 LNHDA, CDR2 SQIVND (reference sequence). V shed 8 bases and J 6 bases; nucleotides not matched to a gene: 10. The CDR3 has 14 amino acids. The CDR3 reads CASLATGYFNEQFF. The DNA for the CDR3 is TGTGCCAGTTTGGCGACAGGGTATTTCAATGAGCAGTTCTTC.

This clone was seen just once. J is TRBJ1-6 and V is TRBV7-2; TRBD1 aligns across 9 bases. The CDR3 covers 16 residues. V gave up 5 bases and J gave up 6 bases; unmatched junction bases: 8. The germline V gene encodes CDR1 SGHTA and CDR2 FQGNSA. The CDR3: CASSPQGTGRNSPLHF. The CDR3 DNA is TGTGCCAGCAGCCCGCAAGGGACAGGGCGTAATTCACCCCTCCACTTT.